These 28 T cell receptor beta chains originate from one sample sequenced in a study of blood T cells in healthy people across ages. A second PCR, run for roughly 7 to 11 cycles, used a sample-barcoded 5' primer plus a J-beta primer mix. TCRdb reprocessed the 5' RACE reads with MiXCR, giving one entry per CDR3 protein. The table lists around 800,000 distinct CDR3 sequences, about half of them singletons. Material for sequencing was blood. The receptor source for this set is an elderly man in good health.

Points on this clonotype: Compared with germline, one end of the junction differs, possibly owing to a read error. CDR3 residues: CASSVSRNTEAFF. The CDR3 DNA reads TGTGCCAGCAGTGTATCCAGGAACACTGAAGCTTTCTTT. This chain connects TRBV27 to TRBJ1-1; D call uncertain. The CDR3 loop spans 13 amino acids. The V gene's germline CDR1 is MNHEY and CDR2 SMNVEV (reference sequence).

This clonotype came up a few times. The gene calls are TRBV20-1 and TRBJ2-3; maybe TRBD2 (7 bases). V was trimmed by 5 bases and J by 1 base, leaving 16 bases between them. The germline V gene encodes CDR1 DFQATT and CDR2 SNEGSKA (reference sequence). The length of the CDR3 is 15 residues. The CDR3 DNA reads TGCAGTGCTGGCGATTGGCGGGGGCGCACAGATACGCAGTATTTT. Encoded protein: CSAGDWRGRTDTQYF.

This clonotype has a handful of counts. The chain carries TRBV5-1 and TRBJ2-1; tentative D call: TRBD1 (5 bases). The CDR3 loop spans 17 amino acids. Germline-derived CDR1 and CDR2 are SGHRS and YFSETQ. Trimming took 1 base from V and 0 from J, leaving 14 bases between them. CDR3 in DNA: TGCGCCAGCAGCTTGTTAAGTACAGGAAGCTCCTACAATGAGCAGTTCTTC. It yields the protein CASSLLSTGSSYNEQFF.

On this clonotype itself: The junction does not match germline at one end; this may be a read error. CDR3 loop: CASSLEGTITDAQYF. The CDR3 DNA is TGTGCCAGCAGCTTAGAAGGAACTATCACAGATGCGCAGTATTTT. This chain links TRBV7-8 with TRBJ2-3, with D unresolved. This CDR3 is 15 amino acids long. Germline lookup yields CDR1 SGHVS and CDR2 FQNEAQ.

Only one count was recorded for this clonotype. This chain joins TRBV5-4 and TRBJ2-1; 10 bases map to TRBD2. Trimming removed 4 bases from V and 10 bases from J; junction bases left unmatched: 14. CDR1 and CDR2 (germline): SGHNT, YYREEE (reference sequence). The CDR3 runs to 16 residues. The CDR3 loop reads CASSVESGRALGEQFF. CDR3 bases: TGTGCCAGCAGCGTAGAAAGCGGGAGGGCCTTAGGGGAGCAGTTCTTC.

Only a few counts were recorded for this clonotype. The genes are TRBV2 and TRBJ1-6; D is possibly TRBD1 (5 bases). Germline V gene sequence: CDR1 SNHLY, CDR2 FYNNEI. Trimming removed 7 bases from V and 0 bases from J, with 13 bases in between. The CDR3 has 16 amino acids. The CDR3 nucleotides read TGTGCCAGCAAAGAGGGGTCTAGCTCCTATAATTCACCCCTCCACTTT. Translation gives CASKEGSSSYNSPLHF. The entire variable domain, with the rest obtained from reference TRBV2 and TRBJ1-6, is as follows: EPEVTQTPSHQVTQMGQEVILRCVPISNHLYFYWYRQILGQKVEFLVSFYNNEISEKSEIFDDQFSVERPDGSNFTLKIRSTKLEDSAMYFCASKEGSSSYNSPLHFGNGTRLTVT.

The chain links TRBV6-2 or TRBV6-3 to TRBJ2-2; TRBD2 aligns across 8 bases. The CDR3 contains 16 residues. Germline V CDR1 and CDR2: MNHEY, SVGEGT. Losses at the gene ends were 6 bases for V and 1 base for J; bases not matched to a gene: 7. The CDR3 coding sequence is TGTGCCAGCAGAAACCGGGGGGGGAGGAACACCGGGGAGCTGTTTTTT. It specifies CASRNRGGRNTGELFF.

The chain carries TRBV5-1 and TRBJ2-3; 7 nucleotides line up with TRBD1. V lost 4 bases and J lost 2; bases outside the gene matches: 10. From germline, CDR1 is SGHRS and CDR2 YFSETQ. The CDR3 has 16 amino acids. CDR3 in amino acids: CASSQQQGTVTDTQYF. The DNA of the CDR3 is TGCGCCAGCAGCCAACAACAGGGGACCGTCACAGATACGCAGTATTTT.

In its sample, this clonotype was seen many times. V usage is TRBV20-1 and J usage is TRBJ2-7; tentatively, D is TRBD1 or TRBD2 (5 bases each). Trimming took off 3 bases at V and 3 bases at J, with 12 bases between the two ends. There are 13 residues in the CDR3. The germline V gene has CDR1 DFQATT and CDR2 SNEGSKA (reference sequence). The CDR3 DNA reads as TGCAGTGCTAGCGTACAGGAGGTCTACGAGCAGTACTTC. Translated: CSASVQEVYEQYF.

V usage is TRBV6-6 and J usage is TRBJ2-1; unclear D gene. Per germline, CDR1 MNHNY and CDR2 SVGAGI (reference sequence). The CDR3 consists of 14 residues. Trimming took off 5 bases at V and 6 bases at J, with 14 bases between the two ends. CDR3 in amino acids: CASSQGDWVNEQFF. The CDR3 DNA reads as TGTGCCAGCAGTCAAGGAGACTGGGTCAATGAGCAGTTCTTC.

The rearrangement links TRBV20-1 to TRBJ2-3; tentative D call: TRBD2 (5 bases). The V end was cut by 2 bases, the J end by 4 bases, with 10 bases between. The CDR3 totals 13 residues. Germline V gene lookup returns CDR1 DFQATT and CDR2 SNEGSKA (reference sequence). This CDR3 is CSARRLAPDTQYF. The CDR3 nucleotides are TGCAGTGCTAGAAGGCTAGCACCAGATACGCAGTATTTT.

This clonotype was seen many times. The genes are TRBV7-8 and TRBJ1-6, with D tentatively TRBD1 (5 bases). The CDR3 covers 15 residues. Trimming removed 1 base from V and 2 bases from J, with 6 bases in between. The germline V gene has CDR1 SGHVS and CDR2 FQNEAQ. The CDR3 sequence: CASSLGGTYNSPLHF. The CDR3 nucleotides read TGTGCCAGCAGCTTAGGGGGGACCTATAATTCACCCCTCCACTTT.

The chain employs TRBV20-1 and TRBJ2-5; 10 bases line up with TRBD2. From germline, CDR1 is DFQATT and CDR2 SNEGSKA (reference sequence). V dropped 2 bases and J dropped 5; count of bases not matched to a gene: 8. This CDR3 spans 15 amino acids. CDR3 amino acids: CSARMASGSRETQYF. As DNA, the CDR3 is TGCAGTGCTAGAATGGCTAGCGGGAGTCGGGAGACCCAGTACTTC.

This clonotype was observed at least ten times. The CDR3 is CASDRNQETQYF. CDR3 coding DNA: TGTGCCAGCGATAGGAACCAAGAGACCCAGTACTTC. This chain connects TRBV7-2 to TRBJ2-5; the D is unclear. CDR3 length equals 12 residues. V gave up 8 bases and J gave up 0 bases, with 7 bases separating them. Per the germline V gene, CDR1 is SGHTA and CDR2 is FQGNSA.

This clonotype was seen once. The J gene is TRBJ2-1, the V gene TRBV28; TRBD2 matches 12 bases. Germline-derived CDR1 and CDR2 are MDHEN and SYDVKM. V shed 6 bases, J shed 4 bases, and the junction held 7 bases outside the gene matches. The CDR3 has 16 residues. CDR3 loop: CASRSLAGGPYNEQFF. In DNA form, the CDR3 reads TGTGCCAGCAGATCCCTAGCGGGAGGGCCTTACAATGAGCAGTTCTTC.

This clonotype was counted only a few times. This chain joins TRBV7-2 and TRBJ2-7, with a weak D call TRBD1 (6 bases). The CDR3 is made up of 16 amino acids. The germline gives CDR1 SGHTA, CDR2 FQGNSA. The V and J ends lost 1 base and 7 bases respectively, with 20 bases between them. This chain's CDR3 is CASSLERGGGYNEQYF. DNA for the CDR3: TGTGCCAGCAGCTTAGAGAGAGGGGGTGGCTACAATGAGCAGTACTTC.

This chain links TRBV5-1 with TRBJ2-5; D is perhaps TRBD1 or TRBD2 (5 bases each). CDR3 size: 15 residues. Germline CDR1 and CDR2: SGHRS and YFSETQ. V lost 3 bases and J lost 11, with 23 bases in between. The CDR3 coding sequence is TGCGCCAGCAGCTGGGACGAGACTAAATCCTACGGGCAGTACTTC. Amino acid sequence: CASSWDETKSYGQYF.

There are a few counts of this clonotype. The chain has TRBV12-3 or TRBV12-4 and TRBJ2-1; 15 bases are shared with TRBD2. V shed 6 bases and J 11 bases; nucleotides not matched to a gene: 5. CDR3 length: 14 residues. The DNA for the CDR3 is TGTGCCAGCAGCGGGACTAGCGGGAGGAATCAGCAGTTCTTC. Protein product: CASSGTSGRNQQFF.

This clonotype was seen a handful of times. The rearrangement links TRBV20-1 to TRBJ2-7; possible D gene TRBD2, 6 bases. The CDR3 consists of 16 residues. V lost 5 bases and J lost 2, with 22 bases in between. Per the germline V gene, CDR1 is DFQATT and CDR2 is SNEGSKA (reference sequence). The CDR3: CSAARYLTGLPYEQYF. The CDR3 region has the DNA TGCAGTGCTGCCCGGTACTTAACGGGACTCCCCTACGAGCAGTACTTC.

The chain uses TRBV24-1 and TRBJ2-4; D is possibly TRBD1 or TRBD2 (5 bases each). TRBJ2-7 matches the DNA end more closely, so the J call is doubtful. The CDR3 extends over 13 amino acids. The germline V gene has CDR1 KGHDR and CDR2 SFDVKD. CDR3: CATSDLKGSEQYF. The DNA for the CDR3 is TGTGCCACCAGTGATTTGAAGGGGAGCGAGCAGTACTTC.

V usage is TRBV24-1 and J usage is TRBJ2-3; D unresolved. The CDR3 runs to 15 residues. Trimming took off 4 bases at V and 2 bases at J, with 12 bases between the two ends. The germline V gene has CDR1 KGHDR and CDR2 SFDVKD. Here the CDR3 reads CATSDSPRLTDTQYF. The CDR3 nucleotides read TGTGCCACCAGTGACTCTCCCCGACTCACAGATACGCAGTATTTT.

The chain combines TRBV6-2 or TRBV6-3 with TRBJ1-5; D is uncertain. Germline V gives CDR1 MNHEY, CDR2 SVGEGT. The CDR3 extends over 13 amino acids. The V end lost 2 bases, the J end lost 2 bases, and 4 bases lay between the germline ends. The CDR3 spells CASSYEGNQPQHF. The CDR3 DNA reads TGTGCCAGCAGTTACGAAGGCAATCAGCCCCAGCATTTT.

This clonotype has just a few counts. This chain joins TRBV6-2 or TRBV6-3 and TRBJ2-1, with D perhaps given as TRBD1 or TRBD2 (7 bases each). The V end was cut by 3 bases, the J end by 6 bases, with 18 bases between. The germline V gene has CDR1 MNHEY and CDR2 SVGEGT. The CDR3 loop spans 16 amino acids. The CDR3 sequence is CASSYLAEGAGNEQFF. CDR3 nucleotide sequence: TGTGCCAGCAGTTATCTAGCGGAGGGGGCTGGCAATGAGCAGTTCTTC.

This clonotype was recorded many times. The chain has TRBV10-3 and TRBJ2-3, with a weak D call TRBD1 (6 bases). The CDR3 consists of 14 residues. V lost 3 bases, J lost 2 bases, and 9 bases lay in between. CDR1 is ENHRY, CDR2 SYGVKD, per germline. DNA for the CDR3: TGTGCCATCAGTGAAAGGGGGAACACAGATACGCAGTATTTT. Protein: CAISERGNTDTQYF.

In its sample, this clonotype was seen many times. The chain combines TRBV29-1 with TRBJ2-4; D is unclear. The germline gives CDR1 SQVTM, CDR2 ANQGSEA. V shed 2 bases and J shed 3 bases, with 14 bases lying between them. This CDR3 comprises 15 residues. This CDR3 is CSVELPPANKNIQYF. The CDR3 DNA reads TGCAGCGTTGAACTTCCCCCCGCGAACAAAAACATTCAGTACTTC.

This rearrangement joins TRBV20-1 to TRBJ2-1; 12 nucleotides align to TRBD2. Germline CDR1 DFQATT, CDR2 SNEGSKA (reference sequence). The CDR3 is made up of 16 amino acids. The ends lost 3 bases at V and 1 base at J; junction bases unmatched: 4. The CDR3 here is CSARGGLAGSYNEQFF. DNA of the CDR3: TGCAGTGCTAGGGGGGGACTAGCGGGTTCCTACAATGAGCAGTTCTTC.

The chain uses TRBV7-2 and TRBJ2-7, with no clear D. V shed 3 bases and J shed 2 bases, with 11 bases lying between them. CDR3 size: 14 residues. CDR1 and CDR2 (germline): SGHTA, FQGNSA. CDR3: CASSLVTEPYEQYF. CDR3 DNA sequence: TGTGCCAGCAGCTTGGTGACGGAGCCCTACGAGCAGTACTTC. Together with reference TRBV7-2 and TRBJ2-7, the CDR3 gives the full variable domain: GAGVSQSPSNKVTEKGKDVELRCDPISGHTALYWYRQSLGQGLEFLIYFQGNSAPDKSGLPSDRFSAERTGGSVSTLTIQRTQQEDSAVYLCASSLVTEPYEQYFGPGTRLTVT.

V usage is TRBV5-6 and J usage is TRBJ1-2; D is ambiguous. Deletions cut 0 bases from V and 4 bases from J, with 7 bases between. Germline CDR1 reads SGHDT; CDR2 reads YYEEEE. The CDR3 is 13 residues long. DNA for the CDR3: TGTGCCAGCAGCTTGGACTCTGGCTATGGCTACACCTTC. The encoded protein is CASSLDSGYGYTF.